Below are 2 T cell receptor beta chains sequenced from a single sample in a study of cytomegalovirus exposure and HLA in healthy donors. Use of 60 Vbeta and 13 Jbeta primers characterized the PCR. Here immunoSEQ multiplex PCR was the method, and the copy in TCRdb shows in-frame clones only, minus some. The sample has roughly 140,000 clones; about 79% are singletons. The sample consisted of PBMCs. All receptors come from a woman aged 25-40 years in good health and CMV-seronegative.

The chain carries TRBV11-2 and TRBJ2-7; 11 nucleotides line up with TRBD1. CDR3 length equals 15 residues. With 5 bases clipped from V and 3 bases from J, the junction kept 6 bases outside the gene matches. Germline CDR1 SGHAT, CDR2 FQNNGV. The CDR3 region is CASSPRDRGDYEQYF. The DNA for the CDR3 is TGTGCCAGCAGCCCAAGGGACAGGGGGGACTACGAGCAGTACTTC.

This clone was seen just once. V is TRBV4-1 and J is TRBJ1-2; weak D call: TRBD1 (6 bases). Germline-derived CDR1 and CDR2 are MGHRA and YSYEKL. The CDR3 is 17 amino acids. Trimming stripped 0 bases from V and 2 bases from J, with 16 bases between. CDR3 sequence (DNA): TGCGCCAGCAGCCAAGATAAGGAAACAGGGCAGAACTATGGCTACACCTTC. Protein: CASSQDKETGQNYGYTF.